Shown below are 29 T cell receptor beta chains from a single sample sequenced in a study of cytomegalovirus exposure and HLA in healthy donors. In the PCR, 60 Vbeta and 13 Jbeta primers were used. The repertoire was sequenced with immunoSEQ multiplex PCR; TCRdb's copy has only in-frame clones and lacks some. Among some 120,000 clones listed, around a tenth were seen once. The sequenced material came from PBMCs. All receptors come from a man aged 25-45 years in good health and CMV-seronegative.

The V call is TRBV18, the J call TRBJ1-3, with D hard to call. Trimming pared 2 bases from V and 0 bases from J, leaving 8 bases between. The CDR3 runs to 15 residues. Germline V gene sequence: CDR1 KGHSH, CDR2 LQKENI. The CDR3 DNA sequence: TGTGCCAGCTCACCATTTGACACCTCTGGAAACACCATATATTTT. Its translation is CASSPFDTSGNTIYF.

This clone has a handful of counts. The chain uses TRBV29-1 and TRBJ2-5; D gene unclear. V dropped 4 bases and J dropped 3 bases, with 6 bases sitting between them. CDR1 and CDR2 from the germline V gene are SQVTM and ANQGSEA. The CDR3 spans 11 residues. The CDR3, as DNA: TGCAGCGTTGGACGGGAAGAGACCCAGTACTTC. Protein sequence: CSVGREETQYF.

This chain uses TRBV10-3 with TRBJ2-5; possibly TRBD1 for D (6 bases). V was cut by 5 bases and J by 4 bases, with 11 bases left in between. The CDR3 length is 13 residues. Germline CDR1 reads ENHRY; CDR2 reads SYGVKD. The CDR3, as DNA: TGTGCCATCAGTACAGGGAGCCGAGAGACCCAGTACTTC. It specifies CAISTGSRETQYF.

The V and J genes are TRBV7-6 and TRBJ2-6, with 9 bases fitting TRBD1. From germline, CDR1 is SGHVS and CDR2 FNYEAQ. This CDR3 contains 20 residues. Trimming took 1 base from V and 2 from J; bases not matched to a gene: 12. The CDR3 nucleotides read TGTGCCAGCAGCTTAGAAATTTTCCGGGACAGGGTGGCTGGGGCCAACGTCCTGACTTTC. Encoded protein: CASSLEIFRDRVAGANVLTF.

Here the CDR3 DNA reads TGTGCCAGCAGCTTAGGGGCCGGACTAGCGGAGACCCAGTACTTC. Translating it yields CASSLGAGLAETQYF. The chain carries TRBV7-2 and TRBJ2-5; 9 bases align to TRBD2. V dropped 1 base and J dropped 5; count of bases not matched to a gene: 5. Germline lookup yields CDR1 SGHTA and CDR2 FQGNSA. The CDR3 is 15 amino acids.

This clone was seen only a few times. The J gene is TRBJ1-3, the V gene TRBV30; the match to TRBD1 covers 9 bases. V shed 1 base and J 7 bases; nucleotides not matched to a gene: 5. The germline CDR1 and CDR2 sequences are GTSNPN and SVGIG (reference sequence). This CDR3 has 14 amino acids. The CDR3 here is CAWSAGTGHNTIYF. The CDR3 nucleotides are TGTGCCTGGAGTGCCGGGACAGGGCATAACACCATATATTTT.

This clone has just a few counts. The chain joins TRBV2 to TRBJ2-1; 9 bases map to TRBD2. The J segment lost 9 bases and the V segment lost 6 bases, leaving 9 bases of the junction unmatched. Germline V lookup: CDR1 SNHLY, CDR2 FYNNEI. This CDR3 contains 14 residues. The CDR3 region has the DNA TGTGCCAGCAGGGGGACTAGCTCTGTTAGTGAGCAGTTCTTC. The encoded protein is CASRGTSSVSEQFF.

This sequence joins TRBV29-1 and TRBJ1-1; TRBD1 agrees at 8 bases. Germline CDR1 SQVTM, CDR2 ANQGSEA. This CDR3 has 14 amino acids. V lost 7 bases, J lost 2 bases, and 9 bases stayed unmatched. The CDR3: CSATTGERNTEAFF. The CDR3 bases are TGCAGCGCCACGACAGGGGAGAGAAACACTGAAGCTTTCTTT.

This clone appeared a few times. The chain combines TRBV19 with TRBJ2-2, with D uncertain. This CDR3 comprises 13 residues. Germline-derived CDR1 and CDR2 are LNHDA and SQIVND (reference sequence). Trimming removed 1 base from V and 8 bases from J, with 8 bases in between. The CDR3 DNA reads TGTGCCAGTAGTATAGGCACAGAGGGGGAGCTGTTTTTT. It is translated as CASSIGTEGELFF.

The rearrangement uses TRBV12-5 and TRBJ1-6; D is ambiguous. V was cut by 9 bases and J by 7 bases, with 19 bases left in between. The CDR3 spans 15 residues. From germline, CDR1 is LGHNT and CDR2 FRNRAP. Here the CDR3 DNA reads TGTGCTAGCCAACCGAGTACGGTCGCCAATTCACCCCTCCACTTT. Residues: CASQPSTVANSPLHF. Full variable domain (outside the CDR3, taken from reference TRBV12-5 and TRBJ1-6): DARVTQTPRHKVTEMGQEVTMRCQPILGHNTVFWYRQTMMQGLELLAYFRNRAPLDDSGMPKDRFSAEMPDATLATLKIQPSEPRDSAVYFCASQPSTVANSPLHFGNGTRLTVT.

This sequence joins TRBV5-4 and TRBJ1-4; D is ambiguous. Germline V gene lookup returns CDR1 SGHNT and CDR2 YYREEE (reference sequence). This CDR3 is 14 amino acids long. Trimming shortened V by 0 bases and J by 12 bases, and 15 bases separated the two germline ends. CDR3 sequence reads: CASSLERESNQLFF. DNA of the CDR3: TGTGCCAGCAGCTTGGAGAGGGAATCGAATCAACTGTTTTTT.

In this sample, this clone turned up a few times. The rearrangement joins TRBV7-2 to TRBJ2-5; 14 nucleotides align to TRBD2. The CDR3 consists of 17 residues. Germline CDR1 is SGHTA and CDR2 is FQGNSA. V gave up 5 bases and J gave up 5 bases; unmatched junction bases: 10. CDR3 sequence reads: CASSTGLAGVKGETQYF. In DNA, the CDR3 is TGTGCCAGCAGCACGGGACTAGCGGGGGTAAAGGGGGAGACCCAGTACTTC.

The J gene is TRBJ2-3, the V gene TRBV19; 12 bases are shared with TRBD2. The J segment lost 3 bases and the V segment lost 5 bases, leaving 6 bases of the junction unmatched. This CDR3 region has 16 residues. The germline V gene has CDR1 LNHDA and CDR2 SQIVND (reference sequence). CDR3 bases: TGTGCCAGTAGTTTCGGACTAGCGGGGAATACAGATACGCAGTATTTT. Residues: CASSFGLAGNTDTQYF. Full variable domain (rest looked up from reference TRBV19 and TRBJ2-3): DGGITQSPKYLFRKEGQNVTLSCEQNLNHDAMYWYRQDPGQGLRLIYYSQIVNDFQKGDIAEGYSVSREKKESFPLTVTSAQKNPTAFYLCASSFGLAGNTDTQYFGPGTRLTVL.

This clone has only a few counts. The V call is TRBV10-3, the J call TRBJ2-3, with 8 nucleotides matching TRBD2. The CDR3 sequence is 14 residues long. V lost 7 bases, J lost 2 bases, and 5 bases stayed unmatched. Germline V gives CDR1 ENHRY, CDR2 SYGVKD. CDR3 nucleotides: TGTGCCATCAAAACTAGCGGATACACAGATACGCAGTATTTT. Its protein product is CAIKTSGYTDTQYF.

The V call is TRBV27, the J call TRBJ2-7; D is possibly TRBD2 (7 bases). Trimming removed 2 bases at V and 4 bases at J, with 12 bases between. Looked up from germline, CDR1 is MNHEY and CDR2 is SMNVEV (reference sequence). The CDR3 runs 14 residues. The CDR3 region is CASSLRGAQYEQYF. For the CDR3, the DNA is TGTGCCAGCAGTTTACGGGGGGCTCAGTACGAGCAGTACTTC.

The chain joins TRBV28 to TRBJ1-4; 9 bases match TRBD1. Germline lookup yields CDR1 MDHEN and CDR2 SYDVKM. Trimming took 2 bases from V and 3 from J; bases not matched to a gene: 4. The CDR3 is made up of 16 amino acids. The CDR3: CASSLARQGANEKLFF. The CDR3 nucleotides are TGTGCCAGCAGTTTAGCCAGACAGGGGGCTAATGAAAAACTGTTTTTT.

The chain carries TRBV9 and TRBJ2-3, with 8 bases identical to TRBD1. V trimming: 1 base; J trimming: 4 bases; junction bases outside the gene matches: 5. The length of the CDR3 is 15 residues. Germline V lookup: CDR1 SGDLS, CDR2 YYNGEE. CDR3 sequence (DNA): TGTGCCAGCAGCGTACAGGGACAGGTCTCAGATACGCAGTATTTT. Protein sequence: CASSVQGQVSDTQYF.

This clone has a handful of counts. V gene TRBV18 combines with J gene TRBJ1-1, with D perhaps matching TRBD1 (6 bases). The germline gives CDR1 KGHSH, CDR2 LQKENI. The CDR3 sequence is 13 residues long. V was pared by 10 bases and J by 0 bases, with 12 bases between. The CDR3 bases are TGTGCCACGCGGGGGGGGCTGAACACTGAAGCTTTCTTT. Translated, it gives CATRGGLNTEAFF.

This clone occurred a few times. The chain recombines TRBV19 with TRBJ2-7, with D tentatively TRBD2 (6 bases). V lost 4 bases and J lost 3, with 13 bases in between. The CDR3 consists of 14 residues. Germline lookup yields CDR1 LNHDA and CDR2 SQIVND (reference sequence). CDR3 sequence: CASSNPGLFYEQYF. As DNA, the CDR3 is TGTGCCAGTAGTAACCCGGGACTTTTCTACGAGCAGTACTTC.

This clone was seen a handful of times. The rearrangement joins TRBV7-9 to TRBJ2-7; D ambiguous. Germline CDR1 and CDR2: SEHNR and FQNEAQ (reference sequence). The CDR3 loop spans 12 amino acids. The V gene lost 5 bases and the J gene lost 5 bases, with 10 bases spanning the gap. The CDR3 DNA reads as TGTGCCAGCAGCCCGGATCAGGACGAGCAGTACTTC. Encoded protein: CASSPDQDEQYF. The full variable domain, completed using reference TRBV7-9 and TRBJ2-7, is DTGVSQNPRHKITKRGQNVTFRCDPISEHNRLYWYRQTLGQGPEFLTYFQNEAQLEKSRLLSDRFSAERPKGSFSTLEIQRTEQGDSAMYLCASSPDQDEQYFGPGTRLTVT.

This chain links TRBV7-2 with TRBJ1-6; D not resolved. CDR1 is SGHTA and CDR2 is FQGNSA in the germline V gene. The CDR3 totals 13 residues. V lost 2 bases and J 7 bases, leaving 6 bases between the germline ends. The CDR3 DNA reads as TGTGCCAGCAGCTTACTAGCAAATTCACCCCTCCACTTT. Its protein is CASSLLANSPLHF. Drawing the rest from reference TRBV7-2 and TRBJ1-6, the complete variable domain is GAGVSQSPSNKVTEKGKDVELRCDPISGHTALYWYRQSLGQGLEFLIYFQGNSAPDKSGLPSDRFSAERTGGSVSTLTIQRTQQEDSAVYLCASSLLANSPLHFGNGTRLTVT.

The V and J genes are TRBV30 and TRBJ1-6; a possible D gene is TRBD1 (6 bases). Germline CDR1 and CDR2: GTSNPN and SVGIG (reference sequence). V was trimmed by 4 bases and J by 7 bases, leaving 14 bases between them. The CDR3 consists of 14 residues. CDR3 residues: CAWTPQGRNSPLHF. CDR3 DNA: TGTGCCTGGACCCCCCAGGGGCGGAATTCACCCCTCCACTTT.

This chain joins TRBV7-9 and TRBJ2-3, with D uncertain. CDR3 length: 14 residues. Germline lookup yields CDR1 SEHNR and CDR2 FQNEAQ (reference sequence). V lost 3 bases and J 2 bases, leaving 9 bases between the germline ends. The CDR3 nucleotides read TGTGCCAGCAGCTTCCGGCGGAACACAGATACGCAGTATTTT. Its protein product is CASSFRRNTDTQYF. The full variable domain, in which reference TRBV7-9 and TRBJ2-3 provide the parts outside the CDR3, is DTGVSQNPRHKITKRGQNVTFRCDPISEHNRLYWYRQTLGQGPEFLTYFQNEAQLEKSRLLSDRFSAERPKGSFSTLEIQRTEQGDSAMYLCASSFRRNTDTQYFGPGTRLTVL.

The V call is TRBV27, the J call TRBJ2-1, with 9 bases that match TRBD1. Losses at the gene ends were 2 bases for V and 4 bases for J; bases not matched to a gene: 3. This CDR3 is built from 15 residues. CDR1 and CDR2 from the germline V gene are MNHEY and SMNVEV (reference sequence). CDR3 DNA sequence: TGTGCCAGCAGTTTAGACAGGGGGGGTTACAATGAGCAGTTCTTC. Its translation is CASSLDRGGYNEQFF.

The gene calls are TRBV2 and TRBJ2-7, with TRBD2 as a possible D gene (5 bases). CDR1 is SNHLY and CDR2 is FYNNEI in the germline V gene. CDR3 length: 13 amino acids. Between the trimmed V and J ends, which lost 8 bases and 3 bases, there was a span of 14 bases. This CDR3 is CASRDYNLYEQYF. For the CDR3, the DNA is TGTGCCAGCCGGGATTACAACCTCTACGAGCAGTACTTC.

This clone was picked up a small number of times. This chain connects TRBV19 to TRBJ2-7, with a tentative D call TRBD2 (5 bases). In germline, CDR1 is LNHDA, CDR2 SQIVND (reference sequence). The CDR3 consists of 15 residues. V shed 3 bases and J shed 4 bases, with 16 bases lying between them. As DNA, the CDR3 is TGTGCCAGTAGTATTCGGACTGGCAGCTCATACGAGCAGTACTTC. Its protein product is CASSIRTGSSYEQYF.

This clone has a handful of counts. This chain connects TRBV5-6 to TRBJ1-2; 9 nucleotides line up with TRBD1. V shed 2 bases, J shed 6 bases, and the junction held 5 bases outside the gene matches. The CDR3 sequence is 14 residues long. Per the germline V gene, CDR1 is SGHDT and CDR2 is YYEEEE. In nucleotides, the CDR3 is TGTGCCAGCAGCTTTAACAGGGGGCAGGATGGCTACACCTTC. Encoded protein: CASSFNRGQDGYTF.

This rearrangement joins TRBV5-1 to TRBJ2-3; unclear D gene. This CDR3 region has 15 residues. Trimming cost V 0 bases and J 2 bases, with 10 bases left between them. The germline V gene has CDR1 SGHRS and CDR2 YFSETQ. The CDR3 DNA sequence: TGCGCCAGCAGCTTGGATGCAGATCTCACAGATACGCAGTATTTT. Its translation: CASSLDADLTDTQYF.

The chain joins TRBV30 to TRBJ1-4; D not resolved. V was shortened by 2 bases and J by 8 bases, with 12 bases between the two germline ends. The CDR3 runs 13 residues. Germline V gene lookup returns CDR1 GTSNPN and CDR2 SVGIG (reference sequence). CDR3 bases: TGTGCCTGGAGTACAACGGGTGAAGAAAAACTGTTTTTT. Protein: CAWSTTGEEKLFF.